The following is a T cell receptor (beta chain) sequence with its context. This CDR3 is built from 15 residues. The V gene end was trimmed by 5 bases and the J gene end by 4 bases; junction bases not matched to a gene: 7. Germline CDR1 SGHNT, CDR2 YYREEE (reference sequence). These data come from a study of blood T cell repertoires in COVID-19. For the study at large: The study drew acute and convalescent COVID-19 samples from the United States, Italy and Spain. The analysed material was cDNA or gDNA that came from T cells, B-cell-depleted T cells, or PBMCs.

Original handling: The authors estimated nucleated cell counts from reference gene primer amplification. Some clones are missing from TCRdb's copy, which holds only in-frame ones; the method was immunoSEQ multiplex PCR. V, J and clone size reflect that table, while D and trimming were determined from the DNA. This table holds more than 85,000 clones, 65% to 90% found once. This TCR derives from a man between 45 and 60 years old with acute or convalescent COVID-19. Sample: peripheral blood. The rearrangement uses TRBV5-4 and TRBJ2-2; TRBD1 matches at 8 bases. The DNA of the CDR3 is TGTGCCAGCAGTTCACTGACAGGGGCCACCGGGGAGCTGTTTTTT. This translates into CASSSLTGATGELFF. The full variable domain, with the rest looked up from reference TRBV5-4 and TRBJ2-2, is ETGVTQSPTHLIKTRGQQVTLRCSSQSGHNTVSWYQQALGQGPQFIFQYYREEENGRGNFPPRFSGLQFPNYSSELNVNALELDDSALYLCASSSLTGATGELFFGEGSRLTVL.